Listed below are T cell receptor beta chains from one sample, sequenced in a study of low-dose radiotherapy and immunotherapy resistance in tumors. Each CDR3 protein is one row after TCRdb ran MiXCR on the reads. Of 75,000 to 95,000 distinct CDR3 sequences listed, around 18% are singletons. Sequenced material: PBMCs, taken before treatment. These receptors all stem from a male donor with prostate cancer. Both conserved end residues are part of each CDR3. The order of the fields is D gene, clone size, J gene, V gene, CDR3 protein, CDR3 DNA. The D gene is left open where the match is weak. A row's size may be missing; if present it is once, few, many or a size class.

>-|many|TRBJ1-5|TRBV6-6
CASSYSGRPGSNQPQHF
TGTGCCAGCAGTTACTCAGGCCGGCCAGGGAGCAATCAGCCCCAGCATTTT
>TRBD2|few|TRBJ2-7|TRBV4-3
CASSQVVSGGIYEQYF
TGCGCCAGCAGCCAAGTTGTTAGCGGGGGGATTTACGAGCAGTACTTC
>-|-|TRBJ2-7|TRBV5-1
CASSLALDSYEQYF
TGCGCCAGCAGCTTGGCCTTGGACAGTTACGAGCAGTACTTC
>TRBD2|few|TRBJ2-2|TRBV6-5
CASRGRTSGGAANTGELFF
TGTGCCAGCAGGGGACGGACTAGCGGGGGGGCCGCGAACACCGGGGAGCTGTTTTTT
>-|many|TRBJ2-5|TRBV6-2/TRBV6-3
CASRTGAVGETQYF
TGTGCCAGCAGGACAGGCGCGGTGGGAGAGACCCAGTACTTC
>-|many|TRBJ1-4|TRBV20-1
CSASYGDEKLFF
TGCAGTGCTAGTTACGGGGATGAAAAACTGTTTTTT
>-|many|TRBJ1-2|TRBV5-1
CASSLSQGILDGYTF
TGCGCCAGCAGCTTGAGTCAGGGGATTCTAGATGGCTACACCTTC
>-|many|TRBJ1-4|TRBV5-1
CASSFGRATSFNEKLFF
TGCGCCAGCAGCTTTGGCCGCGCGACGTCTTTTAATGAAAAACTGTTTTTT
>-|-|TRBJ2-2|TRBV5-1
CASSRRLEGGQLFF
TGTGCCAGCAGCCGCAGATTAGAGGGAGGTCAGCTGTTTTTT
>TRBD1|many|TRBJ2-3|TRBV9
CASSGRDRVIDTQYF
TGTGCCAGCAGCGGCCGGGACAGGGTTATAGATACGCAGTATTTT
>TRBD1|-|TRBJ1-6|TRBV18
CASSPRQGASYNSPLHF
TGTGCCAGCTCACCGAGACAGGGGGCTTCCTATAATTCACCCCTCCACTTT
>-|many|TRBJ1-1|TRBV19
CASSIGGIRKRNTEAFF
TGTGCCAGTAGTATAGGAGGCATTAGAAAGAGAAACACTGAAGCTTTCTTT
>TRBD2|many|TRBJ2-7|TRBV30
CAWRAGTSGDYEQYF
TGTGCCTGGAGGGCCGGGACTAGCGGGGACTACGAGCAGTACTTC